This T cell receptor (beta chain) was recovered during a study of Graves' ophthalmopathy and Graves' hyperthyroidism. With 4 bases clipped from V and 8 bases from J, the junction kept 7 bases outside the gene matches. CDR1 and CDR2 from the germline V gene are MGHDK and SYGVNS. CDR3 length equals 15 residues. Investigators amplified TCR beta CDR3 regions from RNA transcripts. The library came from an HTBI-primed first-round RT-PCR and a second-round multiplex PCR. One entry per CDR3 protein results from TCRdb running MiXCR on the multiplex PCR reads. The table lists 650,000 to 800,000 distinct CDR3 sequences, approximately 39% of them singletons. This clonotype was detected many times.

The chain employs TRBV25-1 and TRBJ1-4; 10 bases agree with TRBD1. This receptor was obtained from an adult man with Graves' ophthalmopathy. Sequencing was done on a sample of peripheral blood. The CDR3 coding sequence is TGTGCCAGCAGTGCTTACGGGACAGGGGCCGAAAAACTGTTTTTT. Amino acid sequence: CASSAYGTGAEKLFF.